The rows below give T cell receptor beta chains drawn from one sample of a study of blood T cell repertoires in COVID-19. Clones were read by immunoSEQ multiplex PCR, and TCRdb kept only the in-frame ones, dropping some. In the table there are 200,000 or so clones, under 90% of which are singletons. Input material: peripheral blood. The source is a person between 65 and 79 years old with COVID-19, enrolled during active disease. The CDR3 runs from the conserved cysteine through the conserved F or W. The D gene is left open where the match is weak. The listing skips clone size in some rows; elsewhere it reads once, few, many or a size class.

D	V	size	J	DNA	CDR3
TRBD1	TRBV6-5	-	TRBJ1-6	TGTGCCAGCAGTACCGGGACAGGGCGTAATTCACCCCTCCACTTT	CASSTGTGRNSPLHF
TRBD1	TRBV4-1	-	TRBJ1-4	TGCGCCAGCAGCCAAGTGACAGGGGGCGCGGGGAATGAAAAACTGTTTTTT	CASSQVTGGAGNEKLFF
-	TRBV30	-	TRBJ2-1	TGTGCCTGGAGCGGGAGTCCAGCGGACAATGAGCAGTTCTTC	CAWSGSPADNEQFF
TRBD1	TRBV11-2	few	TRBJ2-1	TGTGCCAGCAGGCTCCGGGACAGGGGTGACGCCGCCGTCTTC	CASRLRDRGDAAVF
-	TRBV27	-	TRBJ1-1	TGTGCCAGCAGCTACAGACCTGAGACTGAAGCTTTCTTT	CASSYRPETEAFF
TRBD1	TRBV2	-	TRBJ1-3	TGTGCCAGCAGAGAGGACAGGGTTAGGGACACCATATATTTT	CASREDRVRDTIYF
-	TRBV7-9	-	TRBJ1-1	TGTGCCAGCAGCCCACGGTTGAACACTGAAGCTTTCTTT	CASSPRLNTEAFF
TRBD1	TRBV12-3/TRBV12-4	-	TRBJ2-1	TGTGCCAGCAGCAGGACAGGGGCGGGGGTCGTCTTCTTC	CASSRTGAGVVFF
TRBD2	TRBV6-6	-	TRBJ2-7	TGTGGTTCTAGCGGGGGGGCCTACGAGCAGTACTTC	CGSSGGAYEQYF
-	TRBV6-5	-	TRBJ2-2	TGTGCCAGCAGTTACACTCACAGGGCTCCCGGGGAGCTGTTTTTT	CASSYTHRAPGELFF
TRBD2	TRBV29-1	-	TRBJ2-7	TGCAGCGTTGGTTTCCTAGCGGGGTACGAGCAGTACTTC	CSVGFLAGYEQYF
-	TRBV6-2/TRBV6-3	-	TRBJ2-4	TGTGCCAGCAGTATAACAGGTGGTCCCTTAGCCAAAAACATTCAGTACTTC	CASSITGGPLAKNIQYF
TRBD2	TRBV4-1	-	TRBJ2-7	TGCGCCAGCAGCCAAGGGTCTAGCGGGCCCTTCCAGGTCTTC	CASSQGSSGPFQVF
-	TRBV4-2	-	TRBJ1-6	TGTGCCAGCAGCCTTTCGACAGGAAATAATTCACCCCTCCACTTT	CASSLSTGNNSPLHF
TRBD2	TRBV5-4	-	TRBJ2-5	TGTGCCAGCAGCCCCAGACTAGCGGGGGGAAGAGAGACCCAGTACTTC	CASSPRLAGGRETQYF
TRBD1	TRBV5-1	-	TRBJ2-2	TGCGCCAGCAGCCCCGACAGGGAGAACACCGGGGAGCTGTTTTTT	CASSPDRENTGELFF
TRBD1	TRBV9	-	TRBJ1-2	TGTGCCAGCAGGGATGACAGGGGAGTTGGTGGCTACACCTTC	CASRDDRGVGGYTF
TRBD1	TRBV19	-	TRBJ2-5	TGTGCCAGTAGTATCGGGACAGGCCACCAAGAGACCCAGTACTTC	CASSIGTGHQETQYF
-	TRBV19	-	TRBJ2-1	TGTGCCAGTAGTATGCAGATAAGCTCCTACAATGAGCAGTTCTTC	CASSMQISSYNEQFF
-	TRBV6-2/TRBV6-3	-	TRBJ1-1	TGTGCCAGCAGTTACTCGACTTTGACTGAAGCTTTCTTT	CASSYSTLTEAFF
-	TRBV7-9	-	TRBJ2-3	TGTGCCAGCAGCTTAGCCAGACCCGGGGTTGAAGATACGCAGTATTTT	CASSLARPGVEDTQYF
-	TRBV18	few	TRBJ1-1	TGTGCCAGCTCACCCGGACAAACTGAAGCTTTCTTT	CASSPGQTEAFF
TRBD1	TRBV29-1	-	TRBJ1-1	TGCAGCGTCATACAGGGGGCATGGGGCACTGAAGCTTTCTTT	CSVIQGAWGTEAFF
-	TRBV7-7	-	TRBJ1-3	TGTGCCAGCAGCGCCACAGTCTCTGGAAACACCATATATTTT	CASSATVSGNTIYF
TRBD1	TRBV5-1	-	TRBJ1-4	TGCGCCAGCAGTCAGGGGGCGGGTGCGGAAAAACTGTTTTTT	CASSQGAGAEKLFF
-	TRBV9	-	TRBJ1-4	TGTGCCAGCAGCGTAGCCCCAGGGGCAGGTGAAAAACTGTTTTTT	CASSVAPGAGEKLFF
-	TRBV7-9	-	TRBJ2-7	TGTGCCAGCAGCCCCCTGGACAGATCCCCCTACGAGCAGTACTTC	CASSPLDRSPYEQYF
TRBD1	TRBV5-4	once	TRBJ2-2	TGTGCCAGCAGCCCGTCCCGGGACAGGGGCGGGGAGCTGTTTTTT	CASSPSRDRGGELFF
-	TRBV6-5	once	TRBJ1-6	TGTGCCAGCGGGGTGGGGGCGGATAATTCACCCCTCCACTTT	CASGVGADNSPLHF
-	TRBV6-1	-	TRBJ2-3	TGTGCCAGCAGTGAAGGACTGGCTAAAGAGATCACAGATACGCAGTATTTT	CASSEGLAKEITDTQYF
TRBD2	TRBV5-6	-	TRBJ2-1	TGTGCCAGCAGCTACGAGCGGGGAGAGAATGAGCAGTTCTTC	CASSYERGENEQFF
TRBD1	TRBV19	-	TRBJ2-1	TGTGCCAGTAGTTACCGGGACAGGGCCTACAATGAGCAGTTCTTC	CASSYRDRAYNEQFF
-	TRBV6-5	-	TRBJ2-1	TGTGCCAGCAGAGCGGACAGACTTCGCCCAAGGGAGCAGTTCTTC	CASRADRLRPREQFF